Listed below are T cell receptor beta chains from one sample, sequenced in a study of blood T cell repertoires in COVID-19. The assay was immunoSEQ multiplex PCR, and TCRdb's table has in-frame clones only and misses some. The table has 170,000 or so clones, roughly 87% seen once; the top ten hold about 2.1%. Sequencing was done on a sample of peripheral blood. These receptors were obtained from a man younger than 35 who had recovered from COVID-19. CDR3s include the opening cysteine and the closing phenylalanine or tryptophan. D genes are given only for firm matches. For some rows the clone size is stated as once, few or many, or as a class when expanded; others skip it.

d_call | clone_size | cdr3_length | j_call | v_call | cdr3_aa | cdr3_nt
TRBD2 | . | 14 | TRBJ2-1 | TRBV11-2 | CASRVAGSYNEQFF | TGTGCCAGCCGCGTAGCGGGCTCCTACAATGAGCAGTTCTTC
TRBD1 | . | 14 | TRBJ2-7 | TRBV19 | CASSIGTGPYEQYF | TGTGCCAGTAGTATAGGGACAGGTCCCTACGAGCAGTACTTC
. | once | 15 | TRBJ2-3 | TRBV7-2 | CASSQMYGKRDTQYF | TGTGCCAGCAGCCAAATGTACGGGAAGCGGGATACGCAGTATTTT
TRBD2 | . | 15 | TRBJ2-1 | TRBV7-2 | CASSLLAGNYNEQFF | TGTGCCAGCAGCCTCTTAGCGGGAAACTACAATGAGCAGTTCTTC
TRBD1 | . | 14 | TRBJ2-7 | TRBV4-3 | CASSRGQGGNEQYF | TGCGCCAGCAGCCGAGGACAGGGGGGGAACGAGCAGTACTTC
TRBD2 | . | 19 | TRBJ2-5 | TRBV5-1 | CASSPGLFSGLAGQETQYF | TGCGCCAGCAGCCCGGGACTCTTCTCGGGACTAGCGGGCCAAGAGACCCAGTACTTC
TRBD1 | . | 16 | TRBJ1-1 | TRBV27 | CASSLRWGQGGTEAFF | TGTGCCAGCAGTTTAAGATGGGGACAGGGGGGCACTGAAGCTTTCTTT
. | . | 13 | TRBJ1-1 | TRBV19 | CASSDTPDTEAFF | TGTGCCAGTAGTGACACGCCCGACACTGAAGCTTTCTTT
. | once | 17 | TRBJ2-6 | TRBV11-2 | CASSTGTKTSGANVLTF | TGTGCCAGCAGCACCGGGACAAAAACCTCTGGGGCCAACGTCCTGACTTTC
. | . | 16 | TRBJ2-7 | TRBV3-1/TRBV3-2 | CASSQDAGGRRYEQYF | TGTGCCAGCAGCCAAGACGCCGGGGGTCGCCGATACGAGCAGTACTTC
. | . | 14 | TRBJ1-6 | TRBV28 | CASKGGSYNSPLHF | TGTGCCAGTAAAGGGGGTTCCTATAATTCACCCCTCCACTTT
. | . | 15 | TRBJ2-3 | TRBV2 | CASSEAGQSRGTQYF | TGTGCCAGCAGTGAAGCCGGACAGTCGAGGGGTACGCAGTATTTT
. | few | 17 | TRBJ2-7 | TRBV3-1/TRBV3-2 | CASSHLLRDTLPYEQYF | TGTGCCAGCAGCCATCTTCTACGGGACACACTTCCCTACGAGCAGTACTTC
. | . | 13 | TRBJ2-7 | TRBV6-2/TRBV6-3 | CASSYSRDYEQYF | TGTGCCAGCAGTTACTCACGGGATTACGAGCAGTACTTC
TRBD2 | once | 14 | TRBJ2-7 | TRBV28 | CASSLLAGVLKQYF | TGTGCCAGCAGTCTCCTAGCGGGAGTATTGAAGCAGTACTTC
. | . | 14 | TRBJ2-3 | TRBV30 | CAWTEAGTLDTQYF | TGTGCCTGGACAGAAGCGGGCACTTTGGATACGCAGTATTTT
. | . | 13 | TRBJ1-2 | TRBV20-1 | CSASQGHTYGYTF | TGCAGTGCTAGTCAGGGACACACCTATGGCTACACCTTC
TRBD2 | few | 15 | TRBJ2-3 | TRBV4-3 | CASSQGLADTDTQYF | TGCGCCAGCAGCCAAGGACTAGCGGACACAGATACGCAGTATTTT
. | . | 13 | TRBJ2-1 | TRBV7-2 | CASRPGGASEQFF | TGTGCCAGCAGGCCAGGCGGGGCCAGTGAGCAGTTCTTC
. | . | 13 | TRBJ2-7 | TRBV5-1 | CASSLETAYEQYF | TGCGCCAGCAGCTTGGAGACAGCCTACGAGCAGTACTTC
TRBD2 | . | 15 | TRBJ2-1 | TRBV7-9 | CASSSREVVYNEQFF | TGTGCCAGCAGCTCTCGGGAGGTTGTCTACAATGAGCAGTTCTTC
. | few | 15 | TRBJ1-4 | TRBV7-9 | CASSGGQPTNEKLFF | TGTGCCAGCAGCGGCGGACAGCCAACTAATGAAAAACTGTTTTTT
TRBD2 | . | 17 | TRBJ2-1 | TRBV5-1 | CASSLAPGLAGVNEQFF | TGCGCCAGCAGCTTGGCCCCGGGACTAGCGGGAGTCAATGAGCAGTTCTTC
TRBD1 | . | 18 | TRBJ1-4 | TRBV5-1 | CASSLGQGARGIPEKLFF | TGCGCCAGCAGTTTGGGACAGGGGGCAAGGGGGATCCCAGAAAAACTGTTTTTT
. | few | 14 | TRBJ1-1 | TRBV3-1/TRBV3-2 | CASSQSPRGSEAFF | TGTGCCAGCAGCCAGTCCCCCCGGGGGTCTGAAGCTTTCTTT
TRBD1 | . | 14 | TRBJ2-7 | TRBV6-5 | CATSPDRVSYEQYF | TGTGCCACCAGCCCGGACAGGGTTTCCTACGAGCAGTACTTC
. | . | 15 | TRBJ1-2 | TRBV27 | CATRLSREPWFGYTF | TGTGCCACCCGTCTCTCCCGGGAGCCTTGGTTCGGCTACACCTTC